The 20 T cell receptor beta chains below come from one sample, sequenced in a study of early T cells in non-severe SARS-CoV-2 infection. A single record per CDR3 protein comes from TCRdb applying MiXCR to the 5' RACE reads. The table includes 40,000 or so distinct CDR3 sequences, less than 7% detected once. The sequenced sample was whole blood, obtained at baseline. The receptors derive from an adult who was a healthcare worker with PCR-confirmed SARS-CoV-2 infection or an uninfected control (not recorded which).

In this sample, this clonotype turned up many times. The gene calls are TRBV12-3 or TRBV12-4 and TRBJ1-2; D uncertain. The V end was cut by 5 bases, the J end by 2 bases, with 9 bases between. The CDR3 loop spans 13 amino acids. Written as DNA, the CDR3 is TGTGCCAGCAGTCAACAGAAGAACTATGGCTACACCTTC. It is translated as CASSQQKNYGYTF.

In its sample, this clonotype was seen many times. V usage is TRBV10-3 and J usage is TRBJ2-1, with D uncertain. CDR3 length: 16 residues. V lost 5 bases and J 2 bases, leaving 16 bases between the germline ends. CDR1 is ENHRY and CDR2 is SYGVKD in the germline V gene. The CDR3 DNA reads TGTGCCATCAGTACCCCGCGGACCCCACCCTACAATGAGCAGTTCTTC. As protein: CAISTPRTPPYNEQFF.

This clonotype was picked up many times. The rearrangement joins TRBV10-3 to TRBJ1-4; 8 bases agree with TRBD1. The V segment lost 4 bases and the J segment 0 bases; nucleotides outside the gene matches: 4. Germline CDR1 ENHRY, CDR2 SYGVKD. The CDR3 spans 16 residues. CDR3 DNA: TGTGCCATCAGTGCGGGACAGGCTACAACTAATGAAAAACTGTTTTTT. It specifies CAISAGQATTNEKLFF.

The CDR3 DNA sequence: TGTGCCAGCAGCCTGGGAGGGCCTTGGGGCGGCGATGAGCAGTTCTTC. Protein: CASSLGGPWGGDEQFF. This chain links TRBV11-2 with TRBJ2-1, with TRBD2 identical over 7 bases. The germline CDR1 and CDR2 sequences are SGHAT and FQNNGV. The CDR3 runs 16 residues. With 5 bases clipped from V and 8 bases from J, the junction kept 15 bases outside the gene matches.

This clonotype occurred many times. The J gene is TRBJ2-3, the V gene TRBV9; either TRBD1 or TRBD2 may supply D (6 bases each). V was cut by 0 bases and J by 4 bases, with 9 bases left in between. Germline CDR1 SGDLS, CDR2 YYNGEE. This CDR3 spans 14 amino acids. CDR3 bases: TGTGCCAGCAGCGTAGGAGGGGGGCCAGATACGCAGTATTTT. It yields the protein CASSVGGGPDTQYF.

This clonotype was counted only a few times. The CDR3 loop is CASSMMDSSYEQYF. Written as DNA, the CDR3 is TGTGCCAGTAGTATGATGGACAGCTCCTACGAGCAGTACTTC. The chain recombines TRBV19 with TRBJ2-7; D is possibly TRBD1 (6 bases). Trimming removed 3 bases at V and 0 bases at J, with 9 bases between. The CDR3 runs to 14 residues. Germline V CDR1 and CDR2: LNHDA, SQIVND (reference sequence).

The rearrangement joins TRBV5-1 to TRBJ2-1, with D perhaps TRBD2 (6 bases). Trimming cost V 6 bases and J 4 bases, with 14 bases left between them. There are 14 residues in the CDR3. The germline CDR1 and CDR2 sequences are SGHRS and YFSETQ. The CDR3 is CASTTTGLYNEQFF. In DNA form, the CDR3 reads TGCGCCAGCACCACCACGGGACTTTACAATGAGCAGTTCTTC.

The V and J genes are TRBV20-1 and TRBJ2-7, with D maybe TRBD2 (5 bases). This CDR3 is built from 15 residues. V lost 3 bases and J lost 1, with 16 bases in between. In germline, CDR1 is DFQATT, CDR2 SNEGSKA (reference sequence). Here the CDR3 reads CSARARGFGSYEQYF. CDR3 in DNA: TGCAGTGCTAGGGCCCGAGGGTTTGGTTCCTACGAGCAGTACTTC.

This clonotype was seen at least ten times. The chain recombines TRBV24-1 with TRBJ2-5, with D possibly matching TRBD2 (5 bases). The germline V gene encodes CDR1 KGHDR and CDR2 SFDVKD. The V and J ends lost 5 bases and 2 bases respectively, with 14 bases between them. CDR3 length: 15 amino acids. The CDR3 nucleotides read TGTGCCACCAGTGTTCCTAGCCCGTTTCAAGAGACCCAGTACTTC. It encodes CATSVPSPFQETQYF.

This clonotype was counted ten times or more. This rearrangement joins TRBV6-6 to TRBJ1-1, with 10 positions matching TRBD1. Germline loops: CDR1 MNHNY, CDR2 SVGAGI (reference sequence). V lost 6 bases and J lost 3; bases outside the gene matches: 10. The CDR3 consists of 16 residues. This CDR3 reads CASSRDRGSVDTEAFF. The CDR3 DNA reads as TGTGCCAGCAGCAGGGACAGGGGATCGGTCGACACTGAAGCTTTCTTT.

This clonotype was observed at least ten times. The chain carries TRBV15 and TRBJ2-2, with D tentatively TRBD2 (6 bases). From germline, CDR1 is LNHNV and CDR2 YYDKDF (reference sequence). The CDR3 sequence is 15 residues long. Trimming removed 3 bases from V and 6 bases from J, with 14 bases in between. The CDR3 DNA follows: TGTGCCACCAGCAGGAGGGGAGGTCGGTCCGGGGAGCTGTTTTTT. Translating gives CATSRRGGRSGELFF.

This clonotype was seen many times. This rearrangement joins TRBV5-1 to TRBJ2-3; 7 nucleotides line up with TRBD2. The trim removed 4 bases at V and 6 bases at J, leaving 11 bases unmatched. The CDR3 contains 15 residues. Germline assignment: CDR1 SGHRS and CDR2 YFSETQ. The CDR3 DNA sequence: TGCGCCAGCAGCGCTTTTAGGACTAGGAAGGATACGCAGTATTTT. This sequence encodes CASSAFRTRKDTQYF.

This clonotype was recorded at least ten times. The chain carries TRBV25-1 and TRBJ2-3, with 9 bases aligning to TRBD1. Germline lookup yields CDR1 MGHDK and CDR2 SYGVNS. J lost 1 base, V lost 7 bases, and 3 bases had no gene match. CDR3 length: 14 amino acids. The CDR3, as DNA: TGTGCCAGCACAACAGGGGGCGGCACAGATACGCAGTATTTT. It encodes CASTTGGGTDTQYF.

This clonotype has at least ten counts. The CDR3 reads CASSHGEISTDTQYF. The CDR3 region has the DNA TGTGCCAGCAGCCATGGGGAAATCAGCACAGATACGCAGTATTTT. The rearrangement links TRBV7-7 to TRBJ2-3; D not certain. CDR1 is SSHAT, CDR2 FNYEAQ, per germline (reference sequence). The CDR3 sequence is 15 residues long. Trimming left V 5 bases short and J 0 bases short, with 12 bases between.

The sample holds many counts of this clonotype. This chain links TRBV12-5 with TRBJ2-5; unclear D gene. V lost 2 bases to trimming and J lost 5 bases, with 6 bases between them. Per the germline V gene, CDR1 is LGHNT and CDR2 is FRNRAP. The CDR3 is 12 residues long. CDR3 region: CASGLFHETQYF. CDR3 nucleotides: TGTGCTAGTGGTTTGTTCCATGAGACCCAGTACTTC.

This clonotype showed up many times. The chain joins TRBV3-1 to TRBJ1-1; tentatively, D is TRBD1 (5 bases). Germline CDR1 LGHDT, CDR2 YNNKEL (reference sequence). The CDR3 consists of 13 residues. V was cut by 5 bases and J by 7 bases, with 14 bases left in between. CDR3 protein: CASSSETALEAFF. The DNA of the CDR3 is TGTGCCAGCAGCTCCGAGACAGCGCTTGAAGCTTTCTTT.

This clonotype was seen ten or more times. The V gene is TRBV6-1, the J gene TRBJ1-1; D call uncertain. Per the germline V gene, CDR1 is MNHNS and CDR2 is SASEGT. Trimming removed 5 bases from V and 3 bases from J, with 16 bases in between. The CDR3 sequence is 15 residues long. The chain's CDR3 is CASSRRLPGDTEAFF. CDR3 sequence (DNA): TGTGCCAGCAGTCGCCGACTTCCTGGCGACACTGAAGCTTTCTTT.

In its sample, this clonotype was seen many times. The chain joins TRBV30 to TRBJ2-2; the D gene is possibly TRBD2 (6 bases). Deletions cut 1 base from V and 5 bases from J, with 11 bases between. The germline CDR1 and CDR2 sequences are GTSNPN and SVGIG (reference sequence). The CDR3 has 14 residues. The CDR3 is CAWSAGVITGELFF. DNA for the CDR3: TGTGCCTGGAGTGCGGGAGTCATAACCGGGGAGCTGTTTTTT.

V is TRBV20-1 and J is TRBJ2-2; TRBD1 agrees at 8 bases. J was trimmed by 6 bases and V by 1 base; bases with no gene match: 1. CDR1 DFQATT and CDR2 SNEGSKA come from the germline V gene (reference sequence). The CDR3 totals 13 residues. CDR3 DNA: TGCAGTGCTAGAGCACAGGGGGCCGGGGAGCTGTTTTTT. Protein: CSARAQGAGELFF.

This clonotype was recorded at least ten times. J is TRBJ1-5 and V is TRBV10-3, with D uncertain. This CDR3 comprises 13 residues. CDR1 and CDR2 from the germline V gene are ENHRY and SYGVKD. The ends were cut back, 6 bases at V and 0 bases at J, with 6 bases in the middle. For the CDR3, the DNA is TGTGCCATCAGGGCTAGTAGCAATCAGCCCCAGCATTTT. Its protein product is CAIRASSNQPQHF.